The T cell receptor beta chain under discussion was sequenced for a study of molecular identifiers for immune sequencing clone quantification. The CDR3 is 15 amino acids. The ends were cut back, 5 bases at V and 8 bases at J, with 18 bases in the middle. Germline-derived CDR1 and CDR2 are SEHNR and FQNEAQ (reference sequence). The bulk TCR libraries were made with methods described before and with listed TCR primers. TCRdb analysed the PCR reads with MiXCR anew, one entry per CDR3 protein. The repertoire consists of 490,000 or so distinct CDR3 sequences, with about 25% occurring once and the leading ten covering under 0.85%.

This chain links TRBV7-9 with TRBJ1-4, with D perhaps TRBD1 (6 bases). The TCR sequence derives from a human donor in good health. Some libraries in this study had Jurkat cell RNA spiked in. Sequenced: naive CD8+ T cells from blood, with Jurkat cell RNA spiked in. As for subset: FACS-sorted CD8+CD4-CCR7+CD45RA+ naive T cells. The CDR3 region is CASSPPWGDKEKLFF. CDR3 sequence (DNA): TGTGCCAGCAGCCCCCCCTGGGGGGACAAAGAAAAACTGTTTTTT.